This TCR beta chain emerged from a study of T cells in Graves' hyperthyroidism and ophthalmopathy. Notes on the study in general: Most thyroid clonotypes that were expanded above 0.001 also turned up in blood.

When ophthalmopathy did not progress within 18 months, Graves' hyperthyroidism was considered stable. Each patient was aged 18 to 65 and had newly diagnosed hyperthyroidism of under 2 months' duration. Exclusion of patients followed from uncontrolled infection, other autoimmune disease, pregnancy or lactation. There are many counts of this clonotype. Antigen unknown. Trimming removed 5 bases from V and 5 bases from J; junction bases left unmatched: 6. From germline, CDR1 is SQVTM and CDR2 ANQGSEA. CDR3 length: 13 amino acids. There were TCR beta CDR3 regions amplified from RNA transcripts. The primer set for the first-round RT-PCR of the TCR CDR3 was HTBI. TCRdb reanalysed the multiplex PCR reads using MiXCR and keeps one entry per CDR3 protein. The sample contains approximately 590,000 distinct CDR3 sequences, more than 15% of which appear only once.

The specimen sequenced was blood. V and J are TRBV29-1 and TRBJ1-5; 7 bases align to TRBD1. This clonotype was sampled from a woman aged 25 to 39 with Graves' hyperthyroidism. The CDR3 sequence is CSVRQGDDQPQHF. As DNA, the CDR3 is TGCAGCGTTCGACAGGGTGACGATCAGCCCCAGCATTTT.